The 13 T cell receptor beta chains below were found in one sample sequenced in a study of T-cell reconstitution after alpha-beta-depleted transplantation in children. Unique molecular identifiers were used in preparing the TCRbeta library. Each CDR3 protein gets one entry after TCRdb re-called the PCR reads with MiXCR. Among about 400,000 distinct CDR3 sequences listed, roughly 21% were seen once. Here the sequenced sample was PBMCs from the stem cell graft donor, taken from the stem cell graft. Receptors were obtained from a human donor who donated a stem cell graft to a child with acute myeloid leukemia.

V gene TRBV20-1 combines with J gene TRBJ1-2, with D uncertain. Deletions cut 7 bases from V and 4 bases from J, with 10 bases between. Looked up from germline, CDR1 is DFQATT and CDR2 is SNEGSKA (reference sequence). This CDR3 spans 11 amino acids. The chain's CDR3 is CSGSEPYGYTF. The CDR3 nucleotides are TGCAGTGGTTCAGAGCCCTATGGCTACACCTTC.

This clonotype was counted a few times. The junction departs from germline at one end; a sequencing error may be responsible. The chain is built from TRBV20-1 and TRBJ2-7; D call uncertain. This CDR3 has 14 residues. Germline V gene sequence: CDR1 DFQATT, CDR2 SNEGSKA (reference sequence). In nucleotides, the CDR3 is TGCAGTGCCAGAGGCTGTTGCGATTCCTACGAGCAGTACTTC. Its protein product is CSARGCCDSYEQYF.

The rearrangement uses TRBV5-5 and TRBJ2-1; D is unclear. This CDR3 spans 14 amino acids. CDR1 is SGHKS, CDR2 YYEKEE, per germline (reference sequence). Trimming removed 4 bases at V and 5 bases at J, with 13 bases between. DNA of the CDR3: TGTGCCAGCAGCGGTGCCCCGGTGAACAATGAGCAGTTCTTC. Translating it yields CASSGAPVNNEQFF.

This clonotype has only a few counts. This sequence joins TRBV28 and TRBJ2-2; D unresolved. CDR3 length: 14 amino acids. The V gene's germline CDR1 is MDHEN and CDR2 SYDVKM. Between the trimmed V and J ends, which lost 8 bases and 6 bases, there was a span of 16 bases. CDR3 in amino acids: CASGVVMTPGELFF. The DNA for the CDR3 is TGTGCCAGCGGCGTGGTTATGACGCCCGGGGAGCTGTTTTTT.

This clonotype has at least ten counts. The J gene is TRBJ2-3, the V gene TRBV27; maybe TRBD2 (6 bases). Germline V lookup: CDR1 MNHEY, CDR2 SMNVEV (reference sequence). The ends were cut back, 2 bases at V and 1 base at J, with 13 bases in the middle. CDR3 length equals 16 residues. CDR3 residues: CASSLIVSGRTDTQYF. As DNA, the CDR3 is TGTGCCAGCAGTTTAATCGTAAGCGGGCGCACAGATACGCAGTATTTT.

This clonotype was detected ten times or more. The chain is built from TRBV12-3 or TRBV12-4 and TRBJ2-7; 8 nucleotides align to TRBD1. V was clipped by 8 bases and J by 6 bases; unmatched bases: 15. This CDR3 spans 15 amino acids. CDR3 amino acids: CASCLAQGAMGEQYF. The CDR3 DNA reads TGTGCCAGCTGCTTGGCCCAGGGGGCGATGGGCGAGCAGTACTTC.

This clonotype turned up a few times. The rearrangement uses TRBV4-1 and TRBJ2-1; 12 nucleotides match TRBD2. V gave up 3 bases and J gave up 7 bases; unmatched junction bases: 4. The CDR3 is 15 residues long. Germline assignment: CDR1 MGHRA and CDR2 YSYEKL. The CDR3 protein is CASSQLGLAGNEQFF. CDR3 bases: TGCGCCAGCAGCCAGTTGGGACTAGCGGGTAATGAGCAGTTCTTC.

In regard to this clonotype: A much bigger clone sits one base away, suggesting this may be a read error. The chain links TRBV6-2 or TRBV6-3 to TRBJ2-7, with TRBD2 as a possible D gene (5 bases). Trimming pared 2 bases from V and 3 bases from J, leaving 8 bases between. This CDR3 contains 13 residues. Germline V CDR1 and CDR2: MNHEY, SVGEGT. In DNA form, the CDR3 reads TGTGCCAGCAGTTACAGGAGGAACTACGAGCAGTACTTC. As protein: CASSYRRNYEQYF.

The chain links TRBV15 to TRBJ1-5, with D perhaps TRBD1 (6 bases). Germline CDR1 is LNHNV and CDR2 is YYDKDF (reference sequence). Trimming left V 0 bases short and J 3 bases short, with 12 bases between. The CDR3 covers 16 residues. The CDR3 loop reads CATSRDGQISNQPQHF. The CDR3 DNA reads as TGTGCCACCAGCAGAGATGGACAGATATCCAATCAGCCCCAGCATTTT.

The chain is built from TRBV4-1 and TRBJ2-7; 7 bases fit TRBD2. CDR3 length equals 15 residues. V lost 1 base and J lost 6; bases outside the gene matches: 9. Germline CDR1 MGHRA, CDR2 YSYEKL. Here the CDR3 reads CASSQVASGNGEQYF. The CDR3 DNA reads TGCGCCAGCAGCCAAGTTGCGAGCGGGAATGGCGAGCAGTACTTC.

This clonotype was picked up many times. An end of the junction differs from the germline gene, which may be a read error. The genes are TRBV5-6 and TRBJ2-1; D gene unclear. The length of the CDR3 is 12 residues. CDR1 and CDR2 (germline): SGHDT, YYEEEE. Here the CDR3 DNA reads TGTGCCAGCACCTTGAGGTACAATGAGCAGTTCTTC. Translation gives CASTLRYNEQFF.

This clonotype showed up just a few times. The CDR3 DNA reads as TGTGCCAGCAGCCCGGTTGCTAGCGGGGAGACCTACGAGCAGTACTTC. Translation gives CASSPVASGETYEQYF. J is TRBJ2-7 and V is TRBV25-1; TRBD2 agrees at 9 bases. The CDR3 spans 16 residues. Germline V gene data show CDR1 as MGHDK and CDR2 as SYGVNS. V lost 6 bases, J lost 2 bases, and 11 bases stayed unmatched.

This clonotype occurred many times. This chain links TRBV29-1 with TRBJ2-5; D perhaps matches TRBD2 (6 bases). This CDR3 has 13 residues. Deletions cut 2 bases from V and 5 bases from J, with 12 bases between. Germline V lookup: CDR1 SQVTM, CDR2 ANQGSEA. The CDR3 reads CSVEPGVVETQYF. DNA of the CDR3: TGCAGCGTTGAACCGGGGGTCGTTGAGACCCAGTACTTC.